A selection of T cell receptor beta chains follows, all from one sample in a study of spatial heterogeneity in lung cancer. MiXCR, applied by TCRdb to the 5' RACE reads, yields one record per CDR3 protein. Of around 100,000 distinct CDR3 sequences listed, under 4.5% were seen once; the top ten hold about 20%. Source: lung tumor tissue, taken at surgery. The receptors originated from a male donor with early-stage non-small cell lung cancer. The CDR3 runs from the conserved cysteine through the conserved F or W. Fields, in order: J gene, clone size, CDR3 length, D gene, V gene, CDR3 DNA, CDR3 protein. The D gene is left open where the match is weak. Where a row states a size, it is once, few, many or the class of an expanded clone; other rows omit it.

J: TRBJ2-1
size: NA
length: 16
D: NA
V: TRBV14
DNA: TGTGCCAGCAGCCAAGGCTTCCTAGCGCGAAACAATGAGCAGTTCTTC
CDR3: CASSQGFLARNNEQFF

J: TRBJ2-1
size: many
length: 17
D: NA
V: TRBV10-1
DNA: TGCGCCAGCACCGCTGGGGGAGCCACGTGCTCCTACAATGAGCAGTTCTTC
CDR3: CASTAGGATCSYNEQFF

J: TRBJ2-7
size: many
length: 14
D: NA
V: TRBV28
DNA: TGTGCCAGCAGGCGGACCCAAATCCTCTACGAGCAGTACTTC
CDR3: CASRRTQILYEQYF

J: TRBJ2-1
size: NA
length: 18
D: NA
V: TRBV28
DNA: TGTGCCAGCAGTTTGGGGGGGCTAGAAGGCCACGGGTTGGTTGAGCAGTTCTTC
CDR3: CASSLGGLEGHGLVEQFF

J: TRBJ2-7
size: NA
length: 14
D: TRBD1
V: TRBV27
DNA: TGTGCCAGCAGTCCGACAGGGGGATGGTGGGAGCAGTACTTC
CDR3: CASSPTGGWWEQYF

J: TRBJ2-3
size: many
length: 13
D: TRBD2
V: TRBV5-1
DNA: TGCGCCAGCAGCTCGACTAGCGCCGATACGCAGTATTTT
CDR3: CASSSTSADTQYF

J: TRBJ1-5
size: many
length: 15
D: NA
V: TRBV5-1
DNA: TGCGCCAGCAGCGAGGGGACGGTTAGCAATCAGCCCCAGCATTTT
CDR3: CASSEGTVSNQPQHF

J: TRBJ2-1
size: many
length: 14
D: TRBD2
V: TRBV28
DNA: TGTGCCAGCAGTCCCGGGACTAGCGGCAATGAGCAGTTCTTC
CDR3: CASSPGTSGNEQFF

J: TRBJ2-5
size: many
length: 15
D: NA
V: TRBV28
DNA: TGTGCCAGCAGTTCTCCGGGGCTAGCCGGTTTGACCCAGTACTTC
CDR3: CASSSPGLAGLTQYF

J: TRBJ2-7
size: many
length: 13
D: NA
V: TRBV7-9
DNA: TGTGCCAGCAGCTTTAGAGGTCAGGGGCAGCAGTACTTC
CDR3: CASSFRGQGQQYF

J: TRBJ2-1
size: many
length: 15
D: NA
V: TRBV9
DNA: TGTGCCAGCAGCGTAGGTGGAGGTGTATCGAATGAGCAGTTCTTC
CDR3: CASSVGGGVSNEQFF